These 3 T cell receptor beta chains came from one sample sequenced in a study of blood T cell repertoires in COVID-19. Clones were sequenced by immunoSEQ multiplex PCR, and TCRdb holds only the in-frame ones, with some missing. The table lists under 75,000 clones, roughly three quarters of them singletons. Material for sequencing was peripheral blood. The source is a woman aged 55-69 years with acute or convalescent COVID-19.

V and J are TRBV28 and TRBJ2-7; 9 nucleotides match TRBD2. With V trimmed by 4 bases and J by 2 bases, 6 bases remained unmatched. CDR1 and CDR2 (germline): MDHEN, SYDVKM. CDR3 size: 15 residues. The CDR3 DNA reads as TGTGCCAGCAGTTCCCCCGCGGGGGGGCCCTACGAGCAGTACTTC. Protein: CASSSPAGGPYEQYF.

The chain is built from TRBV28 and TRBJ1-4; tentative D call: TRBD1 (5 bases). The germline CDR1 and CDR2 sequences are MDHEN and SYDVKM. Between the trimmed V and J ends, which lost 2 bases and 0 bases, there was a span of 10 bases. The CDR3 runs to 16 residues. As DNA, the CDR3 is TGTGCCAGCAGTTTACCAGGGCGAGCAACTAATGAAAAACTGTTTTTT. Its protein product is CASSLPGRATNEKLFF.

The V call is TRBV5-1, the J call TRBJ2-1; 8 bases match TRBD2. Trimming at V came to 0 bases and at J to 7 bases, leaving 6 bases not matched to a gene. The CDR3 is made up of 15 amino acids. Germline CDR1 SGHRS, CDR2 YFSETQ. CDR3: CASSLAVSGVNEQFF. In nucleotides, the CDR3 is TGCGCCAGCAGCTTGGCGGTTAGCGGGGTAAATGAGCAGTTCTTC.